The rows below give T cell receptor beta chains drawn from one sample of a study of somatic mutations in cytotoxic T cells in rheumatoid arthritis. TCRdb's copy holds only in-frame clones and misses some; the assay was immunoSEQ multiplex PCR. The sample holds about 7,100 clones, roughly 77% seen once. The specimen was CD8+ T cells sorted from blood. The receptor source for this set is an adult with rheumatoid arthritis. Each CDR3 is given without its conserved first and last residue. Each record gives: V gene, J gene, CDR3 length, CDR3 protein.

v_call: TRBV5-1
j_call: TRBJ2-1
cdr3_length: 14
cdr3_aa: ASSLETSGGVNEQF

v_call: TRBV9
j_call: TRBJ2-2
cdr3_length: 17
cdr3_aa: ASSVALSGRGGSSGELF

v_call: TRBV19
j_call: TRBJ1-1
cdr3_length: 11
cdr3_aa: ASSIRRGIKAF

v_call: TRBV11-2
j_call: TRBJ2-7
cdr3_length: 13
cdr3_aa: ASSLVPAGTYEQY

v_call: TRBV7-9
j_call: TRBJ2-5
cdr3_length: 12
cdr3_aa: ASSPTSGEETQY

v_call: TRBV7-2
j_call: TRBJ1-2
cdr3_length: 15
cdr3_aa: ASSLVRDSASVYGYT

v_call: TRBV7-9
j_call: TRBJ2-6
cdr3_length: 17
cdr3_aa: ASSFTGTYYSSGANVLT

v_call: TRBV28
j_call: TRBJ2-2
cdr3_length: 11
cdr3_aa: ASSSPLTGELF

v_call: TRBV27
j_call: TRBJ2-7
cdr3_length: 11
cdr3_aa: ASSLQEDYEQY

v_call: TRBV2
j_call: TRBJ2-3
cdr3_length: 10
cdr3_aa: ASKRGTDTQY

v_call: TRBV29-1
j_call: TRBJ2-2
cdr3_length: 11
cdr3_aa: SGGQGITGELF

v_call: TRBV4-3
j_call: TRBJ1-5
cdr3_length: 13
cdr3_aa: ASSQDIGDAQPQH

v_call: TRBV5-8
j_call: TRBJ1-1
cdr3_length: 13
cdr3_aa: ASSPIGQLNTEAF

v_call: TRBV9
j_call: TRBJ2-1
cdr3_length: 13
cdr3_aa: ASSVVAMNLHEQF

v_call: TRBV6-5
j_call: TRBJ1-4
cdr3_length: 12
cdr3_aa: ASSYSGLGEKLF

v_call: TRBV6-6
j_call: TRBJ2-7
cdr3_length: 10
cdr3_aa: ASSYRDSEQY

v_call: TRBV5-5
j_call: TRBJ1-6
cdr3_length: 12
cdr3_aa: ASSFGAQQAPLH

v_call: TRBV5-1
j_call: TRBJ2-3
cdr3_length: 13
cdr3_aa: ASSVGTGNTDTQY

v_call: TRBV6-1
j_call: TRBJ2-1
cdr3_length: 15
cdr3_aa: ASSEFQLGQGSNEQF

v_call: TRBV2
j_call: TRBJ2-3
cdr3_length: 13
cdr3_aa: ASGDRSGGEDTQY

v_call: TRBV5-1
j_call: TRBJ2-5
cdr3_length: 12
cdr3_aa: ASSLGQSQETQY

v_call: TRBV5-1
j_call: TRBJ1-1
cdr3_length: 12
cdr3_aa: ASSEVTANTEAF

v_call: TRBV4-3
j_call: TRBJ1-6
cdr3_length: 14
cdr3_aa: ASRAEEGSYNSPLH

v_call: TRBV5-5
j_call: TRBJ2-3
cdr3_length: 14
cdr3_aa: ASSYGTLLSTDTQY

v_call: TRBV7-2
j_call: TRBJ2-5
cdr3_length: 12
cdr3_aa: ASSSGLGPVTQY

v_call: TRBV5-1
j_call: TRBJ1-1
cdr3_length: 10
cdr3_aa: ASSPTGTEAF

v_call: TRBV11-2
j_call: TRBJ1-1
cdr3_length: 10
cdr3_aa: ASSFWDTEAF

v_call: TRBV4-1
j_call: TRBJ2-1
cdr3_length: 15
cdr3_aa: ASSQDEVGVRGNEQF

v_call: TRBV7-7
j_call: TRBJ2-1
cdr3_length: 17
cdr3_aa: ASSPLPGGGAHSYNEQF

v_call: TRBV12-5
j_call: TRBJ2-5
cdr3_length: 10
cdr3_aa: ASGLGQETQY

v_call: TRBV6-1
j_call: TRBJ2-2
cdr3_length: 13
cdr3_aa: ASSNKQGYSGELF

v_call: TRBV7-3
j_call: TRBJ1-1
cdr3_length: 11
cdr3_aa: ASSLAWSTEAF

v_call: TRBV5-4
j_call: TRBJ2-7
cdr3_length: 11
cdr3_aa: ASSLDEGYEQY

v_call: TRBV9
j_call: TRBJ2-7
cdr3_length: 13
cdr3_aa: ASSPEGRASYEQY

v_call: TRBV5-6
j_call: TRBJ2-7
cdr3_length: 12
cdr3_aa: ASSRGTSGWGQY

v_call: TRBV28
j_call: TRBJ2-2
cdr3_length: 16
cdr3_aa: ASSLVLAGGPDTGELF

v_call: TRBV9
j_call: TRBJ2-5
cdr3_length: 10
cdr3_aa: ASSDIRGTQY

v_call: TRBV9
j_call: TRBJ1-2
cdr3_length: 12
cdr3_aa: ASSVADRPYGYT

v_call: TRBV5-1
j_call: TRBJ2-7
cdr3_length: 9
cdr3_aa: ASSSFYEQY

v_call: TRBV19
j_call: TRBJ2-7
cdr3_length: 9
cdr3_aa: ASSASGEQY

v_call: TRBV5-4
j_call: TRBJ2-4
cdr3_length: 12
cdr3_aa: ASSFQEAKNIQY

v_call: TRBV10-1
j_call: TRBJ2-5
cdr3_length: 14
cdr3_aa: ASSGPAWTCQETQY

v_call: TRBV2
j_call: TRBJ1-6
cdr3_length: 16
cdr3_aa: ASSMPGQGVFYNSPLH

v_call: TRBV5-1
j_call: TRBJ1-4
cdr3_length: 13
cdr3_aa: ASRGESATNEKLF

v_call: TRBV18
j_call: TRBJ2-4
cdr3_length: 14
cdr3_aa: ASSPNRQLAKNIQY

v_call: TRBV12-2
j_call: TRBJ1-3
cdr3_length: 12
cdr3_aa: ASRLRWAGNTIY

v_call: TRBV7-2
j_call: TRBJ1-5
cdr3_length: 13
cdr3_aa: ASSLGGPPNQPQH

v_call: TRBV5-4
j_call: TRBJ1-4
cdr3_length: 13
cdr3_aa: ASSSGTQAGEKLF

v_call: TRBV6-1
j_call: TRBJ1-5
cdr3_length: 11
cdr3_aa: ASSGTGGRPQH

v_call: TRBV6-6
j_call: TRBJ1-5
cdr3_length: 12
cdr3_aa: ASSLRAYNQPQH

v_call: TRBV4-1
j_call: TRBJ1-5
cdr3_length: 14
cdr3_aa: ASSQDITGGRQPQH

v_call: TRBV11-2
j_call: TRBJ2-2
cdr3_length: 10
cdr3_aa: ASNPDTGELF

v_call: TRBV11-1
j_call: TRBJ1-6
cdr3_length: 15
cdr3_aa: ASSTHDRQGANSPLH

v_call: TRBV6-1
j_call: TRBJ2-4
cdr3_length: 15
cdr3_aa: ASSEAGVPRAKNIQY

v_call: TRBV5-5
j_call: TRBJ1-2
cdr3_length: 13
cdr3_aa: ASRGGTGLNYGYT

v_call: TRBV11-2
j_call: TRBJ2-2
cdr3_length: 13
cdr3_aa: ASSPGQGRAGELF

v_call: TRBV9
j_call: TRBJ1-6
cdr3_length: 13
cdr3_aa: ASSPRGTGYSPLH